This T cell receptor (beta chain) was obtained from a study of Graves' ophthalmopathy and Graves' hyperthyroidism. From RNA, the CDR3 regions of TCR beta chains were amplified and sequenced. The workflow started with a first-round RT-PCR run with HTBI primers and then moved on to a second-round multiplex PCR. Each CDR3 protein is one row after TCRdb ran MiXCR on the multiplex PCR reads. The profile shows about 700,000 distinct CDR3 sequences, 35% to 50% of them singletons. Trimming pared 2 bases from V and 2 bases from J, leaving 13 bases between. CDR1 SGHTA and CDR2 FQGNSA come from the germline V gene. The CDR3 sequence is 15 residues long.

This TCR was sampled from an adult man with Graves' ophthalmopathy. Input material: peripheral blood. This chain links TRBV7-2 with TRBJ2-7; tentatively, D is TRBD1 (6 bases). CDR3 sequence: CASSLCTTGTYEQYF. Here the CDR3 DNA reads TGTGCCAGCAGCTTATGCACAACAGGGACCTACGAGCAGTACTTC.